The 15 T cell receptor beta chains in this list originate from one sample, sequenced in a study of blood T cell dynamics during melanoma immunotherapy. Time point defined: week 3, after first cycle of checkpoint inhibitor. TCRdb's copy holds only in-frame clones and misses some; the assay was immunoSEQ multiplex PCR. This table has about 14,000 clones, approximately 90% appearing once. The material sequenced was blood, taken from a patient treated with checkpoint blockade. The receptor set was obtained from a human donor with melanoma.

This clone was seen more than once but under ten times. J is TRBJ1-2 and V is TRBV4-3; D may be TRBD1 (5 bases). V was cut by 1 base and J by 7 bases, with 22 bases left in between. There are 17 residues in the CDR3. Germline V CDR1 and CDR2: LGHNA, YSLEER. For the CDR3, the DNA is TGCGCCAGCAGCCAAGGATGGGGGGTAGCACTACCTCGTGGCTACACCTTC. Its translation: CASSQGWGVALPRGYTF.

V and J are TRBV4-1 and TRBJ2-7; either TRBD1 or TRBD2 may fit D (5 bases each). Trimming pared 0 bases from V and 4 bases from J, leaving 10 bases between. The germline V gene encodes CDR1 MGHRA and CDR2 YSYEKL. The CDR3 runs to 14 residues. CDR3: CASSQDLGPYEQYF. DNA of the CDR3: TGCGCCAGCAGCCAAGATCTGGGACCATACGAGCAGTACTTC.

The chain carries TRBV5-1 and TRBJ2-6; D might be TRBD1 (5 bases). Deletions cut 0 bases from V and 0 bases from J, with 7 bases between. The germline V gene has CDR1 SGHRS and CDR2 YFSETQ. CDR3 size: 16 residues. The CDR3 here is CASSLGQFSGANVLTF. CDR3 DNA: TGCGCCAGCAGCTTGGGACAGTTCTCTGGGGCCAACGTCCTGACTTTC.

The chain employs TRBV4-3 and TRBJ1-3, with D unresolved. This CDR3 spans 15 amino acids. The germline V gene encodes CDR1 LGHNA and CDR2 YSLEER. Trimming pared 0 bases from V and 4 bases from J, leaving 10 bases between. CDR3 amino acids: CASSQDFFNGNTIYF. The CDR3, as DNA: TGCGCCAGCAGCCAAGACTTTTTTAACGGAAACACCATATATTTT.

J is TRBJ2-1 and V is TRBV11-1; TRBD2 aligns across 14 bases. V trimming: 1 base; J trimming: 7 bases; junction bases outside the gene matches: 6. The CDR3 covers 17 residues. Germline V gene sequence: CDR1 SGHAT, CDR2 FQDESV (reference sequence). CDR3 nucleotide sequence: TGTGCCAGCAGCTTAGATCGACTAGCGGGAGGGGGAAATGAGCAGTTCTTC. Amino acids: CASSLDRLAGGGNEQFF.

The CDR3 here is CASSPLAYNEQFF. DNA of the CDR3: TGTGCCAGCAGTCCACTAGCGTACAATGAGCAGTTCTTC. The rearrangement links TRBV27 to TRBJ2-1; 7 bases match TRBD2. Germline V lookup: CDR1 MNHEY, CDR2 SMNVEV (reference sequence). CDR3 length: 13 residues. V was pared by 5 bases and J by 4 bases, with 2 bases of the junction left unmatched.

CDR3 amino acids: CASTYLGQGLDEQYF. CDR3 sequence (DNA): TGTGCCAGCACATACTTGGGACAGGGGTTAGACGAGCAGTACTTC. The gene calls are TRBV28 and TRBJ2-7; 10 positions agree with TRBD1. With V trimmed by 7 bases and J by 5 bases, 11 bases remained unmatched. The CDR3 length is 15 residues. Germline CDR1 and CDR2: MDHEN and SYDVKM.

The chain joins TRBV9 to TRBJ1-2; D unresolved. CDR1 is SGDLS and CDR2 is YYNGEE in the germline V gene. The CDR3 runs to 12 residues. The V and J ends lost 0 bases and 7 bases respectively, with 7 bases between them. CDR3 sequence reads: CASSVAASGYTF. The CDR3, as DNA: TGTGCCAGCAGCGTAGCAGCTAGTGGCTACACCTTC.

The rearrangement uses TRBV10-1 and TRBJ1-6, with TRBD1 as a possible D gene (6 bases). Looked up from germline, CDR1 is WNHNN and CDR2 is SYGVQD (reference sequence). CDR3 length: 17 residues. V was pared by 8 bases and J by 8 bases, with 25 bases between. The CDR3: CASGLPMGGELHSPLHF. Written as DNA, the CDR3 is TGCGCCAGCGGATTACCAATGGGGGGCGAATTACATTCACCCCTCCACTTT.

A few counts support this clone. This chain links TRBV18 with TRBJ1-1; a weak D match, TRBD1 (5 bases). The CDR3 has 15 amino acids. The V end was cut by 6 bases, the J end by 4 bases, with 18 bases between. In germline, CDR1 is KGHSH, CDR2 LQKENI. This CDR3 is CASSPRQGGGTEAFF. CDR3 coding DNA: TGTGCCAGCTCCCCTCGGCAGGGCGGTGGCACTGAAGCTTTCTTT. The whole variable domain, filled in from reference TRBV18 and TRBJ1-1, reads NAGVMQNPRHLVRRRGQEARLRCSPMKGHSHVYWYRQLPEEGLKFMVYLQKENIIDESGMPKERFSAEFPKEGPSILRIQQVVRGDSAAYFCASSPRQGGGTEAFFGQGTRLTVV.

This chain connects TRBV11-3 to TRBJ2-7, with TRBD2 matching over 11 bases. Looked up from germline, CDR1 is SGHNT and CDR2 is YENEEA. The CDR3 covers 15 residues. The trim removed 5 bases at V and 4 bases at J, leaving 7 bases unmatched. The CDR3 DNA follows: TGTGCCAGCAGCATACTAGCGGGAGCTTCATACGAGCAGTACTTC. As protein: CASSILAGASYEQYF.

This sequence joins TRBV28 and TRBJ2-1, with TRBD1 matching 8 bases. CDR1 is MDHEN and CDR2 is SYDVKM in the germline V gene. J lost 8 bases, V lost 8 bases, and 20 bases had no gene match. The CDR3 has 17 residues. CDR3: CASGASYWTGFSDEQFF. DNA of the CDR3: TGTGCCAGCGGTGCTTCCTACTGGACAGGGTTTAGCGATGAGCAGTTCTTC.

The rearrangement joins TRBV5-4 to TRBJ2-7; 7 bases line up with TRBD2. The CDR3 runs 15 residues. The V segment lost 1 base and the J segment 2 bases; nucleotides outside the gene matches: 6. Germline V gene sequence: CDR1 SGHNT, CDR2 YYREEE (reference sequence). The CDR3 protein is CASSLSSGTAYEQYF. The CDR3 DNA reads TGTGCCAGCAGCTTGTCCAGCGGGACTGCCTACGAGCAGTACTTC. The complete variable domain, with remaining parts taken from reference TRBV5-4 and TRBJ2-7, reads ETGVTQSPTHLIKTRGQQVTLRCSSQSGHNTVSWYQQALGQGPQFIFQYYREEENGRGNFPPRFSGLQFPNYSSELNVNALELDDSALYLCASSLSSGTAYEQYFGPGTRLTVT.

The chain has TRBV7-8 and TRBJ2-3, with D possibly being TRBD1 (7 bases). The CDR3 loop spans 15 amino acids. Trimming stripped 2 bases from V and 6 bases from J, with 15 bases between. Germline V gene sequence: CDR1 SGHVS, CDR2 FQNEAQ. The CDR3 DNA is TGTGCCAGCAGCTTAAGGGGGCCTAGCGCCGATACGCAGTATTTT. Protein product: CASSLRGPSADTQYF.

V gene TRBV9 combines with J gene TRBJ2-1; maybe TRBD2 (6 bases). Per the germline V gene, CDR1 is SGDLS and CDR2 is YYNGEE. This CDR3 region has 12 residues. V lost 0 bases, J lost 12 bases, and 10 bases lay in between. As DNA, the CDR3 is TGTGCCAGCAGCGTAGACCTGGGGGGGCAGTTCTTC. It encodes CASSVDLGGQFF.